This T cell receptor (beta chain) was obtained from a study of blood T cell repertoires in COVID-19. The wider study: T cells, B-cell-depleted T cells, or PBMCs provided the cDNA or gDNA that served as material.

The ends were cut back, 1 base at V and 6 bases at J, with 4 bases in the middle. The CDR3 runs to 12 residues. This clone was seen only a few times. Authors' methods: Amplification of reference gene primers was used by the study to estimate nucleated cell counts. Sequencing was performed with immunoSEQ multiplex PCR; in TCRdb, only in-frame clones are kept and a portion is missing. Clone size and V and J calls were adopted from that table, with D and trimming inferred from the DNA. The table has 260,000 or so clones, roughly 86% seen once; the top ten hold approximately 8.8%. The receptor was derived from a man aged 18-30 years with active or convalescent COVID-19. The chain has TRBV12-3 or TRBV12-4 and TRBJ1-5; unclear D gene. The material sequenced was peripheral blood. CDR3 in DNA: TGTGCCAGCAGTTTAGGAGTTCAGCCCCAGCATTTT. Translation: CASSLGVQPQHF.